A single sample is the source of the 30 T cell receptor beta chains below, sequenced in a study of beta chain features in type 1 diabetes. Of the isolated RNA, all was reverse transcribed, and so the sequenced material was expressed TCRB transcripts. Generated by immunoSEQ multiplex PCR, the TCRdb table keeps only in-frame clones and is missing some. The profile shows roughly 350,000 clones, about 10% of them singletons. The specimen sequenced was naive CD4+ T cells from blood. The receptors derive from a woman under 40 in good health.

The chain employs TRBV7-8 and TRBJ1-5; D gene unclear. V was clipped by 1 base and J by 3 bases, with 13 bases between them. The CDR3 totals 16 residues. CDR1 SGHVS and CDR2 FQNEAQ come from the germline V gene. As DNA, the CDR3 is TGTGCCAGCAGCTTAGTTCCCGGTGGTGCCAATCAGCCCCAGCATTTT. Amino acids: CASSLVPGGANQPQHF. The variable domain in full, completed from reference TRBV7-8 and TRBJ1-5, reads GAGVSQSPRYKVAKRGQDVALRCDPISGHVSLFWYQQALGQGPEFLTYFQNEAQLDKSGLPSDRFFAERPEGSVSTLKIQRTQQEDSAVYLCASSLVPGGANQPQHFGDGTRLSIL.

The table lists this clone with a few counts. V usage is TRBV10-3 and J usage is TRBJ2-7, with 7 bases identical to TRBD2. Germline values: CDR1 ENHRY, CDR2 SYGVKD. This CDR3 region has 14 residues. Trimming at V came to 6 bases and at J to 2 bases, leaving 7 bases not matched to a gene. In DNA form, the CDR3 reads TGTGCCATCAGAAAGGAGCGGGGAGCCTACGAGCAGTACTTC. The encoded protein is CAIRKERGAYEQYF.

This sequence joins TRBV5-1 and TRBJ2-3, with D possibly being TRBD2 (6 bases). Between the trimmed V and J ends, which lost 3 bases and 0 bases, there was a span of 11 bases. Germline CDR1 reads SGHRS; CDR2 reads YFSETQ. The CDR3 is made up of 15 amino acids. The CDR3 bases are TGCGCCAGCAGCTCTCTAGCGCCTAGCACAGATACGCAGTATTTT. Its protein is CASSSLAPSTDTQYF.

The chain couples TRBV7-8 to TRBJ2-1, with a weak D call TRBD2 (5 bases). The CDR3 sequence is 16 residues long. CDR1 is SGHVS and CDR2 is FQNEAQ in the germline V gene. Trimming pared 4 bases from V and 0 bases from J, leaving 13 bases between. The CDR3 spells CASSSRGISSYNEQFF. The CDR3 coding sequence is TGTGCCAGCAGCTCGAGAGGGATCAGCTCCTACAATGAGCAGTTCTTC.

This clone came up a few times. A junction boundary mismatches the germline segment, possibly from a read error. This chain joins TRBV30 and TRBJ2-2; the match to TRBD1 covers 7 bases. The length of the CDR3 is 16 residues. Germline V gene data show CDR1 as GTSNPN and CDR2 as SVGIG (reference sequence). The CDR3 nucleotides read TGTGCCTGGAAGATGACTCCGGGACAGCACACCCGGGAGCTGTTTTTT. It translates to CAWKMTPGQHTRELFF.

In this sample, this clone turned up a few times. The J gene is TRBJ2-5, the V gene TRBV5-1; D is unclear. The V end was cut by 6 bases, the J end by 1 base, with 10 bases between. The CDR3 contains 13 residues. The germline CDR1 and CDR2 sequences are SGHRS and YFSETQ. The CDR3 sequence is CASNRLPQETQYF. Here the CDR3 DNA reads TGCGCCAGCAACAGATTACCCCAAGAGACCCAGTACTTC.

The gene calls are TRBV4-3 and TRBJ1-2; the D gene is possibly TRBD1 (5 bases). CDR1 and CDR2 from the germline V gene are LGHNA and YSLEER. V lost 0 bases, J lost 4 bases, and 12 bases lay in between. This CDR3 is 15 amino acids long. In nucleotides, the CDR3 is TGCGCCAGCAGCCAAGATTCAGGGTCCACCTATGGCTACACCTTC. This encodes CASSQDSGSTYGYTF.

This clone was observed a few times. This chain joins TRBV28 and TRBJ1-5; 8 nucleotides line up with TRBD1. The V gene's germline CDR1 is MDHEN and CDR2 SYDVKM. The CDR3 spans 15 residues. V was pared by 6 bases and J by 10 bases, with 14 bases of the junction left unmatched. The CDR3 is CASRKADRVNGPQHF. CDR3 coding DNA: TGTGCCAGCAGAAAAGCGGACAGGGTAAACGGACCCCAGCATTTT.

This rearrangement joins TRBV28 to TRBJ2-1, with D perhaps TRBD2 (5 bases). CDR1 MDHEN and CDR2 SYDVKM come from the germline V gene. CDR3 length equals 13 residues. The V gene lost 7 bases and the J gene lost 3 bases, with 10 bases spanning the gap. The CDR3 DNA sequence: TGTGCCAGCAACGACTATAACTACAATGAGCAGTTCTTC. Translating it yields CASNDYNYNEQFF.

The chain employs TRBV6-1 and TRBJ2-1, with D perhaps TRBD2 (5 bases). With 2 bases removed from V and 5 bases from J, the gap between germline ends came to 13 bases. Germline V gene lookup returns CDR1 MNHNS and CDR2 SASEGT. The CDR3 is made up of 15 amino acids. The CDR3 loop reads CASSETTGMNNEQFF. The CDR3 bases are TGTGCCAGCAGTGAAACCACGGGAATGAACAATGAGCAGTTCTTC.

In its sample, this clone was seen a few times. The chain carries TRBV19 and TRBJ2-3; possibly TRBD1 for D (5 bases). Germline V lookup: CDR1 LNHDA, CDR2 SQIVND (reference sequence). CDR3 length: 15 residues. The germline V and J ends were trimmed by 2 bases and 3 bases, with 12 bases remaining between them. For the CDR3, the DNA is TGTGCCAGTAGTATAAACGGCAGGGTAACAGATACGCAGTATTTT. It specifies CASSINGRVTDTQYF. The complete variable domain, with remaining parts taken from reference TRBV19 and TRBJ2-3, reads DGGITQSPKYLFRKEGQNVTLSCEQNLNHDAMYWYRQDPGQGLRLIYYSQIVNDFQKGDIAEGYSVSREKKESFPLTVTSAQKNPTAFYLCASSINGRVTDTQYFGPGTRLTVL.

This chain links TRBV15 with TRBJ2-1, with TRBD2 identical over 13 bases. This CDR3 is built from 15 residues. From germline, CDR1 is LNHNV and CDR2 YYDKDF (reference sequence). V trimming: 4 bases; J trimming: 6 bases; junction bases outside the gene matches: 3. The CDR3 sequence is CATSTRLAGGNEQFF. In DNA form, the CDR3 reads TGTGCCACCAGCACTAGACTAGCGGGAGGCAATGAGCAGTTCTTC.

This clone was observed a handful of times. The CDR3 DNA follows: TGTGCCAGCAGTTCGAGGACAGAGGGGTTTACTGAAGCTTTCTTT. This codes for CASSSRTEGFTEAFF. The V and J genes are TRBV27 and TRBJ1-1, with D perhaps matching TRBD1 (6 bases). CDR3 length equals 15 residues. Looked up from germline, CDR1 is MNHEY and CDR2 is SMNVEV (reference sequence). Trimming pared 4 bases from V and 5 bases from J, leaving 17 bases between.

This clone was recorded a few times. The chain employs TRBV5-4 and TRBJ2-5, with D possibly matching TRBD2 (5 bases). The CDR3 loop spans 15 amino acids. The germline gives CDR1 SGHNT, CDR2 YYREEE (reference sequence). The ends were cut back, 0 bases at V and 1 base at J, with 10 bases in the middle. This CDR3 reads CASSLVEVGQETQYF. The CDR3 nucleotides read TGTGCCAGCAGCTTGGTGGAGGTAGGCCAAGAGACCCAGTACTTC.

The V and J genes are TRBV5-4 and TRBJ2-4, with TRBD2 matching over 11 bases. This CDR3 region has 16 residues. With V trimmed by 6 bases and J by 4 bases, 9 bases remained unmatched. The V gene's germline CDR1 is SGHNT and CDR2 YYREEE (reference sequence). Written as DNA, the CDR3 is TGTGCCAGCACCATCGGGACTAGCGGAGCAAAAAACATTCAGTACTTC. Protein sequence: CASTIGTSGAKNIQYF. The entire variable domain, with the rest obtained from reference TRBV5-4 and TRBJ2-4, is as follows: ETGVTQSPTHLIKTRGQQVTLRCSSQSGHNTVSWYQQALGQGPQFIFQYYREEENGRGNFPPRFSGLQFPNYSSELNVNALELDDSALYLCASTIGTSGAKNIQYFGAGTRLSVL.

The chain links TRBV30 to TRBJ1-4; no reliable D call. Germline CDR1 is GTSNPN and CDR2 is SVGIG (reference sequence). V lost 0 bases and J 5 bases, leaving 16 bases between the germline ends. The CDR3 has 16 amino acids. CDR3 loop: CAWSVRQYPKNEKLFF. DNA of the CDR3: TGTGCCTGGAGTGTCCGTCAGTACCCGAAGAATGAAAAACTGTTTTTT. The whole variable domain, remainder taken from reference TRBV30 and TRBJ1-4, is SQTIHQWPATLVQPVGSPLSLECTVEGTSNPNLYWYRQAAGRGLQLLFYSVGIGQISSEVPQNLSASRPQDRQFILSSKKLLLSDSGFYLCAWSVRQYPKNEKLFFGSGTQLSVL.

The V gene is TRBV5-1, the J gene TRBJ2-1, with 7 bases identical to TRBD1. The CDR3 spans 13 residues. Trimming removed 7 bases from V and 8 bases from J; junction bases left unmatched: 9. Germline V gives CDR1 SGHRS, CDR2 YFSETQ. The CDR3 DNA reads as TGCGCCAGCCTCAGACAGGGAAGCCATGAGCAGTTCTTC. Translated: CASLRQGSHEQFF. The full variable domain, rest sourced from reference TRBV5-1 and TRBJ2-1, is KAGVTQTPRYLIKTRGQQVTLSCSPISGHRSVSWYQQTPGQGLQFLFEYFSETQRNKGNFPGRFSGRQFSNSRSEMNVSTLELGDSALYLCASLRQGSHEQFFGPGTRLTVL.

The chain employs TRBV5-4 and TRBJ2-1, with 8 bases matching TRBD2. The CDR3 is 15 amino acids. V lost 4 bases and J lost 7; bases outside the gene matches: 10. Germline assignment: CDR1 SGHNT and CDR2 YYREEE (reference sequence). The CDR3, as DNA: TGTGCCAGCAGCCCGGGACTAGTCCCCTCGAATGAGCAGTTCTTC. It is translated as CASSPGLVPSNEQFF.

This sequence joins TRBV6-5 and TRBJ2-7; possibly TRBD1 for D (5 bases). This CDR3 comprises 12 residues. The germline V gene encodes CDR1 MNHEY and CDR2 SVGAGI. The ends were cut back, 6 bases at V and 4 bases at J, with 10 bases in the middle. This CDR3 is CASRTTDYEQYF. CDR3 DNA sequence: TGTGCCAGCAGAACGACAGATTACGAGCAGTACTTC.

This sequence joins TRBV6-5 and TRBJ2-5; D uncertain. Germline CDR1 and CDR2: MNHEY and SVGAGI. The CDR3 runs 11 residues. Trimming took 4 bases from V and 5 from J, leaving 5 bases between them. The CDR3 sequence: CASSSMETQYF. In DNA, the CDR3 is TGTGCCAGCAGTTCTATGGAGACCCAGTACTTC.

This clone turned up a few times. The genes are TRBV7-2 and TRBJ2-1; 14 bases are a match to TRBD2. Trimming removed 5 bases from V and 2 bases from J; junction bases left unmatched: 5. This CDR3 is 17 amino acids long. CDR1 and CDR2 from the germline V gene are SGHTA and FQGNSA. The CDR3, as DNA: TGTGCCAGCAGCATCCGACTAGCGGGAGGGCCCTACAATGAGCAGTTCTTC. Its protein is CASSIRLAGGPYNEQFF.

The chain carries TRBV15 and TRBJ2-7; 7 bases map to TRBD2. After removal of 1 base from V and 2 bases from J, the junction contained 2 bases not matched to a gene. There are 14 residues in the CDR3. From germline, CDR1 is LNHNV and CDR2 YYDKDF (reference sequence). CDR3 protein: CATSRGGLAYEQYF. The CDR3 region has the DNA TGTGCCACCAGCAGAGGAGGACTAGCCTACGAGCAGTACTTC. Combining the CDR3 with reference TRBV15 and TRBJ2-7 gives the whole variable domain DAMVIQNPRYQVTQFGKPVTLSCSQTLNHNVMYWYQQKSSQAPKLLFHYYDKDFNNEADTPDNFQSRRPNTSFCFLDIRSPGLGDTAMYLCATSRGGLAYEQYFGPGTRLTVT.

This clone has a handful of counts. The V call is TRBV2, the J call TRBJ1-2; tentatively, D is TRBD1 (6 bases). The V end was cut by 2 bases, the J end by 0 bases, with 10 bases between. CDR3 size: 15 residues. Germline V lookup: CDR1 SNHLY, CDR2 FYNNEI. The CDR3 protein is CASSEKGGANYGYTF. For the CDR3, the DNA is TGTGCCAGCAGTGAAAAGGGGGGGGCTAACTATGGCTACACCTTC.

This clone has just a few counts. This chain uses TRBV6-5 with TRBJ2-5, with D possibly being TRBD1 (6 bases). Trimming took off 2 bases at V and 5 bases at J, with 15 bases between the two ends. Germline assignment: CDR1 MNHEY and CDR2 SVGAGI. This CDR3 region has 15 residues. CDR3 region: CASSYLQGSGETQYF. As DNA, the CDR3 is TGTGCCAGCAGTTACCTTCAGGGGTCGGGGGAGACCCAGTACTTC.

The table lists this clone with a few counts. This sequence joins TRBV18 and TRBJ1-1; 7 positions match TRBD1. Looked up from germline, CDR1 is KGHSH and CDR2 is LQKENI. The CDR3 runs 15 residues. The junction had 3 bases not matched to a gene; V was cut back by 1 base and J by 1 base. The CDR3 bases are TGTGCCAGCTCACCACAGGGACAGCCGAACACTGAAGCTTTCTTT. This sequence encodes CASSPQGQPNTEAFF.

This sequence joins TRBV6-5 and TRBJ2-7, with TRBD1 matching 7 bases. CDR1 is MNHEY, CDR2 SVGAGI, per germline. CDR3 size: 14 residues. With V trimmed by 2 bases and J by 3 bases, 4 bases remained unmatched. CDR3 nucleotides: TGTGCCAGCAGTTACGGGAGACAGGGCTACGAGCAGTACTTC. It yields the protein CASSYGRQGYEQYF.

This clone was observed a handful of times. The CDR3 nucleotides are TGTGCCAGTAGTGCCTACGGGACAGGTCGGGAAAAACTGTTTTTT. It yields the protein CASSAYGTGREKLFF. This chain uses TRBV19 with TRBJ1-4; 8 bases fit TRBD1. V lost 5 bases to trimming and J lost 8 bases; unmatched junction nucleotides: 10. Germline CDR1 LNHDA, CDR2 SQIVND (reference sequence). The CDR3 sequence is 15 residues long.

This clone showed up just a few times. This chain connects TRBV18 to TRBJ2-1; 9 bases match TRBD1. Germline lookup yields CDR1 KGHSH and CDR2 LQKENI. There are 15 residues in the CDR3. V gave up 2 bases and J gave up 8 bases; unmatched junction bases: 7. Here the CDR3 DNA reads TGTGCCAGCTCACCAGGACAGGGGTCGGTGGATGAGCAGTTCTTC. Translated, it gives CASSPGQGSVDEQFF.

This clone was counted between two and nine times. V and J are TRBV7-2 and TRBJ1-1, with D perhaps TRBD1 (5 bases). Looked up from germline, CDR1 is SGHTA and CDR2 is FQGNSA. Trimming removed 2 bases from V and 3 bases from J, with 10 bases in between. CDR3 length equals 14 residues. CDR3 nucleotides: TGTGCCAGCAGCTTAAGGGGCAGATACACTGAAGCTTTCTTT. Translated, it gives CASSLRGRYTEAFF.

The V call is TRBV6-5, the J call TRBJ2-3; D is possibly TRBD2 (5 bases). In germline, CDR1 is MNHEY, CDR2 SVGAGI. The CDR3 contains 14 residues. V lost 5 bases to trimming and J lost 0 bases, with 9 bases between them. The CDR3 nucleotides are TGTGCCAGCAGTCAAAGCGGAAGCACAGATACGCAGTATTTT. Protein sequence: CASSQSGSTDTQYF.